This TCR beta chain was recovered during a study of identical twins. Study-wide results and limits: Twins showed weaker excess sharing in their beta out-of-frame sequences. Possibly, invariant MAIT and iNKT cells partly confounded zero-insertion analyses.

The germline V gene encodes CDR1 DFQATT and CDR2 SNEGSKA (reference sequence). The CDR3 loop spans 17 amino acids. In TCRdb, the 5' RACE reads were re-called with MiXCR into one record per CDR3 protein. The table includes a few hundred thousand distinct CDR3 sequences, about 8.3% detected once. There were only healthy Caucasians among the donors. With respect to this clonotype: Its antigen is as yet unknown.

The same data also contributed to another study, on yellow fever vaccine responses in identical twins.

The source material was CD8+ T cells sorted from blood. The rearrangement uses TRBV20-1 and TRBJ2-1, with 10 bases matching TRBD2. This receptor was identified in a woman younger than 35 in good health. The CDR3 sequence is CCARDTTSGFTYNEQFF. The CDR3 DNA is TGCTGCGCTAGAGATACGACTAGCGGGTTCACCTACAATGAGCAGTTCTTC.